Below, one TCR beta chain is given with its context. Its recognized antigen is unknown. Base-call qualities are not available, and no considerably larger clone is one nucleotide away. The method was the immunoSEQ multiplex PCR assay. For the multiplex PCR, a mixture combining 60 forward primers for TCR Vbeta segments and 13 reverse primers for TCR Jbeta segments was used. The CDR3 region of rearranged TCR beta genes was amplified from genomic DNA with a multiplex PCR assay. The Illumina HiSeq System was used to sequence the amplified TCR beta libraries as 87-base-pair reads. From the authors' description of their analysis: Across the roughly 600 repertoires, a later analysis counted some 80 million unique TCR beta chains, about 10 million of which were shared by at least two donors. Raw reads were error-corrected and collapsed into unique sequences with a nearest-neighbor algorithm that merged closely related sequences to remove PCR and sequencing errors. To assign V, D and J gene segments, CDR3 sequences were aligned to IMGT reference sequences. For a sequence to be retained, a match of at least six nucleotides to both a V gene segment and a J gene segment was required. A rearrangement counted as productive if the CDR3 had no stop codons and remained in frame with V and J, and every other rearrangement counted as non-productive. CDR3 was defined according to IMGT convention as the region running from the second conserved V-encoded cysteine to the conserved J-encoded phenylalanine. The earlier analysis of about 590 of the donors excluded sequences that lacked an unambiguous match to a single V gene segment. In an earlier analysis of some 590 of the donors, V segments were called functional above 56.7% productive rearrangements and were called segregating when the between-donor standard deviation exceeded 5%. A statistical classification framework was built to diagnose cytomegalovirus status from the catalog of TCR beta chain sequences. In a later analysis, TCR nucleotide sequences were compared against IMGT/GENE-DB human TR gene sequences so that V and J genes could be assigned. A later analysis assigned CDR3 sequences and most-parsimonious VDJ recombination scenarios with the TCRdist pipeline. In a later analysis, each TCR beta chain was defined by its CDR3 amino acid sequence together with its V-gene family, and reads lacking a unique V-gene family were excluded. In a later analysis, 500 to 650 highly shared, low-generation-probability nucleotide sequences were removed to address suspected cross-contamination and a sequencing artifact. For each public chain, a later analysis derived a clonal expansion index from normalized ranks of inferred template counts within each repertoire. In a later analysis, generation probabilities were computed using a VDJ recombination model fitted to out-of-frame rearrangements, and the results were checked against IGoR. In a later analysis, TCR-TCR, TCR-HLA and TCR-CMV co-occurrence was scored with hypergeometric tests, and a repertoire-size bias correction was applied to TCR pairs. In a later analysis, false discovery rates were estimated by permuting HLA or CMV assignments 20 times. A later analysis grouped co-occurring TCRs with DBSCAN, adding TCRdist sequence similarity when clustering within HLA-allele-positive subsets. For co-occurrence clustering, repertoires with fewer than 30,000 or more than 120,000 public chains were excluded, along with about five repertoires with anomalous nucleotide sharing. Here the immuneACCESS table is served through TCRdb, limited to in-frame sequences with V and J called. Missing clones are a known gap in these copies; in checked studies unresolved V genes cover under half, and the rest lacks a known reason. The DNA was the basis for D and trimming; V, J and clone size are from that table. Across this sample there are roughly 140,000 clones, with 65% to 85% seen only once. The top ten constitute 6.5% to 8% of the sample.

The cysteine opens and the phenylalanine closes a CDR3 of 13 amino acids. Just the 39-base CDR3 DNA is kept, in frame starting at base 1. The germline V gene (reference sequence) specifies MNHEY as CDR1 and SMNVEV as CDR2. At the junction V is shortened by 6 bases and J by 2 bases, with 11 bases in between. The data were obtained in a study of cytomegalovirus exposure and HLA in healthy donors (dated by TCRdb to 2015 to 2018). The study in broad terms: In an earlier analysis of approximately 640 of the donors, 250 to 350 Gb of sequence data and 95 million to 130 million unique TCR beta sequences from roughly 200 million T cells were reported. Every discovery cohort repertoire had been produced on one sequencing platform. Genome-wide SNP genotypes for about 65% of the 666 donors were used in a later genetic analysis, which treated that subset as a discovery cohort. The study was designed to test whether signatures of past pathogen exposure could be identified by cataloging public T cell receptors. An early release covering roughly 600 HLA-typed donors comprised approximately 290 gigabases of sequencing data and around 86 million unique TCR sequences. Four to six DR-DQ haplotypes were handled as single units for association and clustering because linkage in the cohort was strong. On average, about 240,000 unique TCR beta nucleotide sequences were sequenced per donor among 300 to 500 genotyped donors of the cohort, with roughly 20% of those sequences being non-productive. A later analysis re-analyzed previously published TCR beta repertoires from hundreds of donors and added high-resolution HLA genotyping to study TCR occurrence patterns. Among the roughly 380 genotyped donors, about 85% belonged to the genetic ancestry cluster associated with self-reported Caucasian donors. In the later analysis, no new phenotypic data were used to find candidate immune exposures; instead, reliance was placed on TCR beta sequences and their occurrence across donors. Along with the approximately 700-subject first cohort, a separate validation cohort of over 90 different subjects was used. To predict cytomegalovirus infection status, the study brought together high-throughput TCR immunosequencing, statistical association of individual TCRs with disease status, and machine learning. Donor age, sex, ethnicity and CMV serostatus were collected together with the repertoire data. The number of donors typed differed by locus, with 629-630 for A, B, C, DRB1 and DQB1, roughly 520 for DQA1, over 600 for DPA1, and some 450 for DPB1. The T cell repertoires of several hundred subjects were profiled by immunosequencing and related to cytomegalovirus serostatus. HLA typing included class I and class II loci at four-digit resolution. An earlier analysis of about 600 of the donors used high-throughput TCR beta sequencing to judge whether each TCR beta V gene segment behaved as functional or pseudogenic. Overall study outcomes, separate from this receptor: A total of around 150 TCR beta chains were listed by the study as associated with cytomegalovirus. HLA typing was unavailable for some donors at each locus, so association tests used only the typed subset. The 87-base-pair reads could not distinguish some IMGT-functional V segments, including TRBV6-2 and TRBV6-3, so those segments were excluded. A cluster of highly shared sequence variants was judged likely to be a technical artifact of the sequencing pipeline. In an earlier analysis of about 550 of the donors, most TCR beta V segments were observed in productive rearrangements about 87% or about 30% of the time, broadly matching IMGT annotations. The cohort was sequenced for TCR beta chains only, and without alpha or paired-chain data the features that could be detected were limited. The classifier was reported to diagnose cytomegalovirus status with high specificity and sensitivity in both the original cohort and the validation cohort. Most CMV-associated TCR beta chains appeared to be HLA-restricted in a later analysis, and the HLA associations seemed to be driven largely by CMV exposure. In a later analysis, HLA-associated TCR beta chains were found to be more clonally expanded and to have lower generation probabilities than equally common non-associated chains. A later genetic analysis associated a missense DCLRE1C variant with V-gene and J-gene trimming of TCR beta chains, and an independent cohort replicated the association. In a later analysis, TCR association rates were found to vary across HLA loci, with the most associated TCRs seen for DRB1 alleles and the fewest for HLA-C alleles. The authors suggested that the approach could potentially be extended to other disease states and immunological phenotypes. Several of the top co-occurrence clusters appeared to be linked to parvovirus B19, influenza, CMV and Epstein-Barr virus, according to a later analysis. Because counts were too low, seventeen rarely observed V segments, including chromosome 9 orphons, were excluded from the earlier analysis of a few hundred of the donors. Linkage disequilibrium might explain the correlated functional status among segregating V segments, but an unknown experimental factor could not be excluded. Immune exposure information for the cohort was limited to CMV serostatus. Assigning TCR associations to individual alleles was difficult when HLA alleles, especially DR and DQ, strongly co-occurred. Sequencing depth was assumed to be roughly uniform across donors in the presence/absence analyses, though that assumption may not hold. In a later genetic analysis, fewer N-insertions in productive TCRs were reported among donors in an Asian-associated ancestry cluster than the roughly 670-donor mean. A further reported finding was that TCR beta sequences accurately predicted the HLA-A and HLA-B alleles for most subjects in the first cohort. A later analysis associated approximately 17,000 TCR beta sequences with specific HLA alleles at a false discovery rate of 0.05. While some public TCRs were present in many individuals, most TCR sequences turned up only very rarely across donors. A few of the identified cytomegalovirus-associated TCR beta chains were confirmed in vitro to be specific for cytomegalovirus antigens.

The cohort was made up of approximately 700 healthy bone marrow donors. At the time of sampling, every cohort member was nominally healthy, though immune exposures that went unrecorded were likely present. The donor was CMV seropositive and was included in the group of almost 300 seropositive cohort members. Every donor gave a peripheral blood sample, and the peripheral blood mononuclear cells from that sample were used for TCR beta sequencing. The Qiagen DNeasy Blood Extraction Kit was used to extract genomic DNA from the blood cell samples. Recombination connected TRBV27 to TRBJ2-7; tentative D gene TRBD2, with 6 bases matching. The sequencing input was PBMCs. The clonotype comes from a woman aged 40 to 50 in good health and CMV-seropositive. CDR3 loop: CASRLGGTYEQYF. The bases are TGTGCCAGCAGGCTGGGAGGCACCTACGAGCAGTACTTC.